This T cell receptor beta chain derives from a study of blood T cell repertoires in COVID-19. The repertoire was sequenced with immunoSEQ multiplex PCR; TCRdb's copy has only in-frame clones and lacks some. The table lists approximately 360,000 clones, roughly four fifths of them singletons. This CDR3 has 15 amino acids. V trimming: 2 bases; J trimming: 5 bases; junction bases outside the gene matches: 8. CDR1 is MNHEY, CDR2 SVGAGI, per germline. Across about 22 US areas, participants ranged in age from about 18 to 90 years. Cohort assignment relied on participant-reported clinical history. The sequence derives from a woman between 50 and 59 years old who had recovered from COVID-19. The sequenced sample was PBMCs or T cells enriched from blood (not recorded which). V gene TRBV6-5 combines with J gene TRBJ1-1, with TRBD1 matching over 7 bases. The CDR3 region is CASSYRRGLGTEAFF. The CDR3 coding sequence is TGTGCCAGCAGTTACAGGAGGGGGCTAGGGACTGAAGCTTTCTTT.